A single sample gave rise to the 10 T cell receptor beta chains below, sequenced in a study of blood T cell repertoires in COVID-19. The data were produced by immunoSEQ multiplex PCR, yet TCRdb's version contains in-frame clones alone and is incomplete. Seen here are some 150,000 clones, around 81% observed once, and the top ten hold approximately 13%. Sequencing was carried out using peripheral blood. These receptors originate from a man between 60 and 70 years old with active or convalescent COVID-19.

The genes are TRBV7-3 and TRBJ2-5; D gene ambiguous. Trimming pared 2 bases from V and 5 bases from J, leaving 9 bases between. CDR1 and CDR2 from the germline V gene are SGHTA and FQGTGA. The CDR3 runs to 13 residues. CDR3 region: CASSLALGETQYF. The DNA for the CDR3 is TGTGCCAGCAGCTTAGCCCTCGGGGAGACCCAGTACTTC.

Remarks on this clone: At one of its ends the junction is not consistent with the germline gene, which may arise from a read error. The DNA for the CDR3 is TGTGCCACCAGCAAATTACAGGGGGCTGGATACCCCTCCTACGATCAGTACTTC. It encodes CATSKLQGAGYPSYDQYF. The chain employs TRBV15 and TRBJ2-7, with 9 bases aligning to TRBD1. Per germline, CDR1 LNHNV and CDR2 YYDKDF (reference sequence). This CDR3 is 18 amino acids long.

The chain has TRBV5-1 and TRBJ2-7, with D maybe TRBD2 (5 bases). Germline loops: CDR1 SGHRS, CDR2 YFSETQ. V lost 3 bases, J lost 6 bases, and 19 bases lay in between. The CDR3 has 15 residues. CDR3 coding DNA: TGCGCCAGCAGCTCAAACGGGAAACCACAAGGCGAGCAGTACTTC. Protein product: CASSSNGKPQGEQYF.

The CDR3 nucleotides are TGTGCCAGCAGCCAAGTCCGAGGCAGGGGCCTCTATGGCTACACCTTC. Translation: CASSQVRGRGLYGYTF. The V gene is TRBV4-2, the J gene TRBJ1-2, with a possible D match to TRBD1 (6 bases). Trimming removed 1 base at V and 4 bases at J, with 16 bases between. The CDR3 totals 16 residues. Germline assignment: CDR1 LGHNA and CDR2 YNFKEQ.

The genes are TRBV27 and TRBJ2-7; 8 positions agree with TRBD2. Germline loops: CDR1 MNHEY, CDR2 SMNVEV (reference sequence). The CDR3 is 15 residues long. V was clipped by 5 bases and J by 2 bases; unmatched bases: 8. CDR3 in amino acids: CASSAPGTSAYEQYF. DNA for the CDR3: TGTGCCAGCAGTGCACCCGGGACTAGTGCCTACGAGCAGTACTTC.

Note on this clone: The junction departs from the called germline gene at one end, perhaps through a read error. The rearrangement joins TRBV18 to TRBJ2-7; 9 bases fit TRBD2. CDR1 is KGHSH and CDR2 is LQKENI in the germline V gene. This CDR3 is built from 15 residues. The chain's CDR3 is CASSPPLAGSYEQYF. The CDR3 DNA is TGTGCCAGCTCCCCACCACTAGCGGGTTCCTACGAGCAGTACTTC.

This sequence joins TRBV9 and TRBJ2-3; 7 bases align to TRBD2. The ends lost 3 bases at V and 5 bases at J; junction bases unmatched: 6. CDR3 size: 14 residues. The germline CDR1 and CDR2 sequences are SGDLS and YYNGEE. The CDR3 is CASSALSGGDTQYF. The DNA of the CDR3 is TGTGCCAGCAGCGCCCTTTCGGGGGGAGATACGCAGTATTTT.

The V call is TRBV29-1, the J call TRBJ2-1; 13 nucleotides align to TRBD2. CDR3 size: 14 residues. The J segment lost 14 bases and the V segment lost 7 bases, leaving 14 bases of the junction unmatched. CDR1 is SQVTM and CDR2 is ANQGSEA in the germline V gene. CDR3 in DNA: TGCAGCGCCGCACCACGGACTAGCGGGAGATGGGAGTTCTTC. Its protein is CSAAPRTSGRWEFF.

CDR3 region: CASSPRTGRKETQYF. The CDR3 DNA reads as TGCGCCAGCAGCCCCCGGACAGGGAGGAAAGAGACCCAGTACTTC. The chain links TRBV5-1 to TRBJ2-5; 8 bases are a match to TRBD1. The junction had 8 bases not matched to a gene; V was cut back by 4 bases and J by 3 bases. Germline V gives CDR1 SGHRS, CDR2 YFSETQ. CDR3 length: 15 amino acids.

V usage is TRBV6-2 or TRBV6-3 and J usage is TRBJ1-5; the D gene is possibly TRBD1 (6 bases). The CDR3 has 15 amino acids. Germline CDR1 and CDR2: MNHEY and SVGEGT. Trimming shortened V by 5 bases and J by 5 bases, and 16 bases separated the two germline ends. The CDR3 DNA sequence: TGTGCCAGCAGTACGCCCACAGGGTGGGATCAGCCCCAGCATTTT. It yields the protein CASSTPTGWDQPQHF.